This entry describes one T cell receptor (beta chain). The CDR3 contains 14 residues. V lost 6 bases, J lost 2 bases, and 4 bases stayed unmatched. The V gene's germline CDR1 is SGHTA and CDR2 FQGNSA. This entry comes from a study of T cell responses to AZD1222 COVID-19 vaccine. Whole-study context: Investigators merged groups given second doses at roughly 4 or roughly 12 weeks.

Repertoires were generated with immunoSEQ multiplex PCR, while TCRdb's copy carries only in-frame clones and drops some. The top ten hold 5% of the sample, which has 100,000 to 120,000 clones, 82% seen once. Sequences were derived from peripheral blood, sampled on day 0 of AZD1222 vaccination. The sequence derives from an adult in good health. The chain has TRBV7-2 and TRBJ2-3; 8 bases align to TRBD2. The CDR3 region is CASRTGGVTDTQYF. The CDR3 DNA sequence: TGTGCCAGCAGGACCGGGGGGGTCACAGATACGCAGTATTTT.